Presented here are 14 T cell receptor beta chains from one specimen sequenced in a study of blood T cell repertoires in COVID-19. Sequencing used immunoSEQ multiplex PCR; TCRdb keeps in-frame clones, though not all of them. The table shows roughly 280,000 clones, with 86% occurring only once. Material: peripheral blood. The receptors originated from a man between 18 and 35 years old with active or convalescent COVID-19.

V gene TRBV21-1 combines with J gene TRBJ1-4; TRBD1, the table's D call, was not compared with the DNA. TRBV21-1 is a known pseudogene. The CDR3 has 15 residues. In DNA, the CDR3 is TGTGCCAGCAGCAAGCCGACCGACAGGAATGAAAAACTGTTTTTT. Protein sequence: CASSKPTDRNEKLFF.

Worth noting for this clone: Distinct nucleotide sequences in the sample also encode this CDR3. The genes are TRBV9 and TRBJ2-2; 9 nucleotides line up with TRBD2. In germline, CDR1 is SGDLS, CDR2 YYNGEE. V was pared by 0 bases and J by 5 bases, with 5 bases of the junction left unmatched. The CDR3 extends over 16 amino acids. The CDR3 DNA reads TGTGCCAGCAGCGTAGGCTTAGCGGGGGAAACCGGGGAGCTGTTTTTT. It specifies CASSVGLAGETGELFF.

V and J are TRBV6-5 and TRBJ1-3; TRBD1 aligns across 7 bases. V gave up 6 bases and J gave up 4 bases; unmatched junction bases: 3. Germline V lookup: CDR1 MNHEY, CDR2 SVGAGI. This CDR3 is 13 amino acids long. In DNA, the CDR3 is TGTGCCAGCAGATTGGGACAGGGAAACACCATATATTTT. Translated: CASRLGQGNTIYF.

This chain joins TRBV19 and TRBJ2-1; D is perhaps TRBD1 (6 bases). This CDR3 contains 18 residues. Germline V gene lookup returns CDR1 LNHDA and CDR2 SQIVND (reference sequence). Trimming stripped 6 bases from V and 7 bases from J, with 28 bases between. The DNA for the CDR3 is TGTGCCAGTAGCATGTGGCGGGTGGGGGCCGGACCGGGAAATGAGCAGTTCTTC. Protein sequence: CASSMWRVGAGPGNEQFF. The full variable domain, in which reference TRBV19 and TRBJ2-1 provide the parts outside the CDR3, is DGGITQSPKYLFRKEGQNVTLSCEQNLNHDAMYWYRQDPGQGLRLIYYSQIVNDFQKGDIAEGYSVSREKKESFPLTVTSAQKNPTAFYLCASSMWRVGAGPGNEQFFGPGTRLTVL.

The rearrangement links TRBV6-6 to TRBJ2-1; TRBD1 matches 9 bases. The CDR3 has 16 amino acids. The V gene end was trimmed by 6 bases and the J gene end by 4 bases; junction bases not matched to a gene: 10. Germline lookup yields CDR1 MNHNY and CDR2 SVGAGI (reference sequence). DNA of the CDR3: TGTGCCAGCAGCCCTAGTACAGGGGGCGAGTACAATGAGCAGTTCTTC. Translated: CASSPSTGGEYNEQFF.

This clone showed up just once. The chain has TRBV11-3 and TRBJ2-7; 7 positions match TRBD1. Germline CDR1 is SGHNT and CDR2 is YENEEA. V shed 0 bases, J shed 1 base, and the junction held 6 bases outside the gene matches. This CDR3 contains 16 residues. For the CDR3, the DNA is TGTGCCAGCAGCTTAGATCTACTGGGACAGTCCTACGAGCAGTACTTC. Translating gives CASSLDLLGQSYEQYF.

The table lists this clone with a few counts. This chain links TRBV28 with TRBJ1-5; D is undetermined. The CDR3 runs to 13 residues. CDR1 MDHEN and CDR2 SYDVKM come from the germline V gene. The germline V and J ends were trimmed by 4 bases and 6 bases, with 10 bases remaining between them. This CDR3 is CASSSTGGQPQHF. CDR3 nucleotide sequence: TGTGCCAGCAGTTCCACGGGAGGTCAGCCCCAGCATTTT.

V gene TRBV29-1 combines with J gene TRBJ2-7, with TRBD1 matching over 8 bases. This CDR3 spans 15 amino acids. V lost 6 bases, J lost 2 bases, and 12 bases stayed unmatched. Germline V lookup: CDR1 SQVTM, CDR2 ANQGSEA. CDR3 residues: CSVKFGTGAAYEQYF. In DNA form, the CDR3 reads TGCAGCGTGAAGTTTGGGACAGGCGCTGCCTACGAGCAGTACTTC.

V gene TRBV19 combines with J gene TRBJ2-4; weak D call: TRBD1 (6 bases). The CDR3 spans 17 residues. The ends were cut back, 6 bases at V and 0 bases at J, with 18 bases in the middle. CDR1 LNHDA and CDR2 SQIVND come from the germline V gene (reference sequence). As DNA, the CDR3 is TGTGCCAGTAGGGAACAGGGACCTCCTACAGCCAAAAACATTCAGTACTTC. Residues: CASREQGPPTAKNIQYF.

This sequence joins TRBV19 and TRBJ2-2, with D perhaps TRBD2 (6 bases). This CDR3 is 14 amino acids long. The V end was cut by 7 bases, the J end by 3 bases, with 12 bases between. Germline lookup yields CDR1 LNHDA and CDR2 SQIVND (reference sequence). The DNA for the CDR3 is TGTGCCAGTAATACGGGACTCGACACCGGGGAGCTGTTTTTT. This gives the protein CASNTGLDTGELFF.

The V gene is TRBV2, the J gene TRBJ1-6, with unresolved D. The CDR3 contains 13 residues. Germline V gives CDR1 SNHLY, CDR2 FYNNEI. Trimming stripped 6 bases from V and 10 bases from J, with 13 bases between. In DNA form, the CDR3 reads TGTGCCAGCAGCGACTCTCATACCTCACCCCTCCACTTT. Translating gives CASSDSHTSPLHF.

V usage is TRBV7-9 and J usage is TRBJ1-1; 7 positions match TRBD1. This CDR3 contains 15 residues. The V segment lost 2 bases and the J segment 4 bases; nucleotides outside the gene matches: 7. CDR1 is SEHNR, CDR2 FQNEAQ, per germline (reference sequence). The CDR3 is CASSLKGRQGTEAFF. CDR3 nucleotides: TGTGCCAGCAGCTTAAAGGGCCGACAGGGCACTGAAGCTTTCTTT.

The chain is built from TRBV5-1 and TRBJ1-2, with a possible D match to TRBD1 (6 bases). The V gene's germline CDR1 is SGHRS and CDR2 YFSETQ. With 4 bases removed from V and 2 bases from J, the gap between germline ends came to 9 bases. This CDR3 spans 13 amino acids. Here the CDR3 reads CASSIDRNYGYTF. In DNA form, the CDR3 reads TGCGCCAGCAGCATCGACAGGAACTATGGCTACACCTTC.

The chain joins TRBV19 to TRBJ1-2, with 7 bases lining up with TRBD1. This CDR3 spans 12 amino acids. With 6 bases clipped from V and 7 bases from J, the junction kept 5 bases outside the gene matches. Germline V CDR1 and CDR2: LNHDA, SQIVND (reference sequence). The CDR3 reads CASSKGAGGYTF. CDR3 sequence (DNA): TGTGCCAGTAGCAAGGGGGCCGGTGGCTACACCTTC.